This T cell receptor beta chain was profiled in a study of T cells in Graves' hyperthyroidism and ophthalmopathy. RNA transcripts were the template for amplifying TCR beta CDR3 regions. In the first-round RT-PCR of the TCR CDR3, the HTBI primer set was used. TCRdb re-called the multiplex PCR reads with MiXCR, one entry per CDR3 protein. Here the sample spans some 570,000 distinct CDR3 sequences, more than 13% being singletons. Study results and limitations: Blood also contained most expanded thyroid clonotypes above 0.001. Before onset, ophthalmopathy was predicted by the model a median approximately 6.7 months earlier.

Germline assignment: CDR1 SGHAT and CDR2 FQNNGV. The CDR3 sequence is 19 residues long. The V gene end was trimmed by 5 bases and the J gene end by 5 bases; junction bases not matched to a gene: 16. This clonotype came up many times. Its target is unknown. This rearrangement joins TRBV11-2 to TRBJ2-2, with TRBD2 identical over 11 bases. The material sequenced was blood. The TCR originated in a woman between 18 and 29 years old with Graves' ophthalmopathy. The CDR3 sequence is CASSPRGDSGRAKTGELFF. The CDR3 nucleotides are TGTGCCAGCAGCCCAAGGGGTGATAGCGGGAGGGCCAAGACCGGGGAGCTGTTTTTT.